A selection of T cell receptor beta chains follows, all from one sample in a study of blood T cell repertoires in COVID-19. Some clones are missing from TCRdb's copy, which holds only in-frame ones; the method was immunoSEQ multiplex PCR. The sample consists of 90,000 to 110,000 clones, roughly 84% of them appearing once. The sample consisted of peripheral blood. These receptors all stem from a woman older than 75 with active or convalescent COVID-19. Both conserved end residues are part of each CDR3. The order of the fields is clone size, V gene, CDR3 length, J gene, D gene, CDR3 DNA, CDR3 protein. The D gene is left open where the match is weak. Size is omitted from some rows. Given values are once, few, many or a class for expanded clones.

-	TRBV9	15	TRBJ2-7	-	TGTGCCAGCAGCGGAGGCTCTACTTCCTCCTACGAGCAGTACTTC	CASSGGSTSSYEQYF
-	TRBV19	12	TRBJ1-2	TRBD1	TGTGCCAGTGCGGACAGGGTTTATGGCTACACCTTC	CASADRVYGYTF
-	TRBV4-2	16	TRBJ1-3	-	TGTGCCAGCAGCCAAGATAGCCCAGGGGCGGGAAACACCATATATTTT	CASSQDSPGAGNTIYF
-	TRBV7-8	19	TRBJ2-7	-	TGTGCCAGCAGCTTAGGTCCGGCCAGGCTCGGGATTGTAACGGACGAGCAGTACTTC	CASSLGPARLGIVTDEQYF
-	TRBV21-1	17	TRBJ2-5	-	TGTGCCAGCAGCAAATGGGCGAGCGGGAGGGCGCAAGAGACCCAGTACTTC	CASSKWASGRAQETQYF
-	TRBV7-2	14	TRBJ2-1	TRBD1	TGTGCCAGCAGTATGGGACAGGGGCAGGGTGAGCAGTTCTTC	CASSMGQGQGEQFF
-	TRBV6-6	16	TRBJ2-3	TRBD2	TGTGCCAGCAGTTACGGTCCCAGCGGGAGGGCAGATACGCAGTATTTT	CASSYGPSGRADTQYF
-	TRBV9	14	TRBJ1-1	-	TGTGCCAGCAGCGTAGGGGCCCTGAACACTGAAGCTTTCTTT	CASSVGALNTEAFF
-	TRBV7-9	15	TRBJ1-2	-	TGTGCCAGCAGCTGGGGAGAAGGAGCTAACTATGGCTACACCTTC	CASSWGEGANYGYTF
-	TRBV2	16	TRBJ1-5	-	TGTGCCAGCAGTGAAGGGCGGGCGGCGTCTCGGCAGCCCCAGCATTTT	CASSEGRAASRQPQHF
once	TRBV19	14	TRBJ1-1	-	TGTGCCAGTAGTATGTTGGGCAAGAACACTGAAGCTTTCTTT	CASSMLGKNTEAFF
-	TRBV19	15	TRBJ2-6	TRBD1	TGTGCCAGTAGTACAGACAGGGTTGGGGCCAACGTCCTGACTTTC	CASSTDRVGANVLTF
-	TRBV3-1/TRBV3-2	12	TRBJ2-7	-	TGTGCCAGCAGCCAACATCGGTACGAGCAGTACTTC	CASSQHRYEQYF
-	TRBV30	11	TRBJ1-6	-	TGTGCCTGGAGGATGACAGCAACCCTCCACTTT	CAWRMTATLHF
-	TRBV7-8	16	TRBJ1-5	-	TGTGCCAGCAGCCCTATTCAGGGAGGTAGCAATCAGCCCCAGCATTTT	CASSPIQGGSNQPQHF
-	TRBV28	21	TRBJ2-3	-	TGTGCCAGCAGTTTACAGGGGGCCCGGGCGGGAGTAAGTTCTAGCACAGATACGCAGTATTTT	CASSLQGARAGVSSSTDTQYF
many	TRBV27	14	TRBJ1-5	-	TGTGCCAGCAGTCCTCACAGGGTTACTCAGCCCCAGCATTTT	CASSPHRVTQPQHF
-	TRBV6-6	14	TRBJ2-7	TRBD1	TGTGCCAGCAGTTACTCGACAGGGGCCTACGAGCAGTACTTC	CASSYSTGAYEQYF
-	TRBV7-2	13	TRBJ2-5	-	TGTGCCAGCAGCTTAGGCCAGGTGGAGACCCAGTACTTC	CASSLGQVETQYF
-	TRBV12-5	16	TRBJ2-1	TRBD1	TGTGCTAGTGGTTTGGGACAGGGTGGGTCCTACAATGAGCAGTTCTTC	CASGLGQGGSYNEQFF
once	TRBV18	15	TRBJ2-3	-	TGTGCCAGCTCGCAGGCACTAGGCCGCACAGATACGCAGTATTTT	CASSQALGRTDTQYF
-	TRBV28	16	TRBJ2-7	TRBD1	TGTGCCAGCACCCCCCACGGGACAGGGGCTGGACTCGAGCAGTACTTC	CASTPHGTGAGLEQYF
-	TRBV27	14	TRBJ1-4	-	TGTGCCAGCAGTTCGGGACACACAAATGAAAAACTGTTTTTT	CASSSGHTNEKLFF